These 22 T cell receptor beta chains originate from one sample sequenced in a study of cytomegalovirus exposure and HLA in healthy donors. Amplification used 60 Vbeta primers and 13 Jbeta primers. Profiling relied on immunoSEQ multiplex PCR, and the TCRdb table lists in-frame clones only, not all of them. The profile shows more than 200,000 clones, 70% to 90% of them singletons. What was sequenced was PBMCs. The receptors shown here come from a human donor in good health.

The chain uses TRBV29-1 and TRBJ2-2; D not resolved. This CDR3 is 12 amino acids long. V was cut by 8 bases and J by 4 bases, with 11 bases left in between. The germline gives CDR1 SQVTM, CDR2 ANQGSEA. The CDR3 loop reads CSIRASTGELFF. CDR3 sequence (DNA): TGCAGCATCCGAGCGAGCACCGGGGAGCTGTTTTTT.

The J gene is TRBJ2-2, the V gene TRBV2; 7 bases map to TRBD1. This CDR3 has 14 amino acids. The J segment lost 1 base and the V segment lost 6 bases, leaving 2 bases of the junction unmatched. Germline CDR1 SNHLY, CDR2 FYNNEI. The CDR3: CASRRQGNTGELFF. DNA for the CDR3: TGTGCCAGCAGGAGACAGGGGAACACCGGGGAGCTGTTTTTT. Full variable domain (missing parts from reference TRBV2 and TRBJ2-2): EPEVTQTPSHQVTQMGQEVILRCVPISNHLYFYWYRQILGQKVEFLVSFYNNEISEKSEIFDDQFSVERPDGSNFTLKIRSTKLEDSAMYFCASRRQGNTGELFFGEGSRLTVL.

This chain links TRBV6-1 with TRBJ2-7; 13 positions agree with TRBD2. The CDR3 runs to 15 residues. The V and J ends lost 6 bases and 3 bases, in that order; junction bases with no gene match: 5. Germline V gene sequence: CDR1 MNHNS, CDR2 SASEGT. The DNA for the CDR3 is TGTGCCAGCAGGCTCGGACTAGCGGGAGTCTACGAGCAGTACTTC. Amino acids: CASRLGLAGVYEQYF.

The chain carries TRBV18 and TRBJ2-3; 12 nucleotides align to TRBD2. The CDR3 spans 15 residues. After removal of 4 bases from V and 3 bases from J, the junction contained 2 bases not matched to a gene. CDR1 is KGHSH and CDR2 is LQKENI in the germline V gene. In nucleotides, the CDR3 is TGTGCCAGCTCACTTGGGACTAGCGGGACAGATACGCAGTATTTT. This encodes CASSLGTSGTDTQYF.

The chain has TRBV25-1 and TRBJ2-1; 8 bases map to TRBD2. Per germline, CDR1 MGHDK and CDR2 SYGVNS. This CDR3 is built from 15 residues. With V trimmed by 3 bases and J by 4 bases, 5 bases remained unmatched. The CDR3 sequence: CASSEAGRAYNEQFF. DNA of the CDR3: TGTGCCAGCAGTGAGGCCGGGAGGGCTTACAATGAGCAGTTCTTC.

The CDR3 nucleotides are TGTGCCAGCTCACTAGGGACAGGGGAATCTGGGGCCAACGTCCTGACTTTC. Its protein product is CASSLGTGESGANVLTF. The rearrangement links TRBV18 to TRBJ2-6; 10 nucleotides align to TRBD1. V shed 4 bases and J 1 base; nucleotides not matched to a gene: 4. The CDR3 has 17 amino acids. CDR1 and CDR2 (germline): KGHSH, LQKENI.

The chain combines TRBV5-1 with TRBJ2-5; 9 bases are shared with TRBD2. The junction had 6 bases not matched to a gene; V was cut back by 1 base and J by 2 bases. Looked up from germline, CDR1 is SGHRS and CDR2 is YFSETQ. The CDR3 is 16 residues long. The CDR3 nucleotides read TGCGCCAGCAGCTTGCGGTCTAGCGGGGTGCAAGAGACCCAGTACTTC. Amino acids: CASSLRSSGVQETQYF.

This chain joins TRBV27 and TRBJ1-1; 9 bases line up with TRBD1. The V gene's germline CDR1 is MNHEY and CDR2 SMNVEV (reference sequence). With V trimmed by 5 bases and J by 1 base, 5 bases remained unmatched. This CDR3 comprises 15 residues. CDR3 nucleotides: TGTGCCAGCAGTAGTGGACAGGGGCGGAACACTGAAGCTTTCTTT. Translation: CASSSGQGRNTEAFF.

V usage is TRBV11-3 and J usage is TRBJ2-7; 14 bases map to TRBD2. The CDR3 is 15 amino acids. Germline V CDR1 and CDR2: SGHNT, YENEEA. The V and J ends lost 3 bases and 9 bases, in that order; junction bases with no gene match: 7. The CDR3 region is CASSLAPGTSGRQYF. DNA of the CDR3: TGTGCCAGCAGCTTGGCACCTGGGACTAGCGGGAGGCAGTACTTC.

This chain links TRBV9 with TRBJ2-5; 7 bases map to TRBD2. Germline V gene sequence: CDR1 SGDLS, CDR2 YYNGEE. Trimming removed 2 bases from V and 7 bases from J; junction bases left unmatched: 11. The CDR3 totals 15 residues. Written as DNA, the CDR3 is TGTGCCAGCAGCGTCTCGGCGGGAGCGAGGGGGACCCAGTACTTC. Protein: CASSVSAGARGTQYF.

This chain links TRBV7-8 with TRBJ1-4; no definite D call. Germline V gene data show CDR1 as SGHVS and CDR2 as FQNEAQ. CDR3 length equals 13 residues. V lost 3 bases and J lost 5, with 7 bases in between. The CDR3 coding sequence is TGTGCCAGCAGCTTTTCGCTAAATGAAAAACTGTTTTTT. Residues: CASSFSLNEKLFF.

This clone was seen a single time. V usage is TRBV30 and J usage is TRBJ2-4, with D possibly matching TRBD1 (6 bases). V was pared by 2 bases and J by 2 bases, with 10 bases between. Germline V gene lookup returns CDR1 GTSNPN and CDR2 SVGIG (reference sequence). The CDR3 sequence is 14 residues long. The CDR3 DNA sequence: TGTGCCTGGAGTTCCAGGGGACCCAAAAACATTCAGTACTTC. This encodes CAWSSRGPKNIQYF.

To note about this clone: Its ends do not fully match the called genes, so a read error is possible. The chain uses TRBV29-1 and TRBJ1-2; D remains unclear. Germline V gene lookup returns CDR1 SQVTM and CDR2 ANQGSEA. The CDR3 is 10 residues long. Here the CDR3 DNA reads TGCAGCGTTGAAGGGAGAAAGGTCGCCTTC. It yields the protein CSVEGRKVAF.

This clone was seen only once. This sequence joins TRBV28 and TRBJ2-4, with D possibly being TRBD2 (5 bases). Germline values: CDR1 MDHEN, CDR2 SYDVKM. The ends were cut back, 3 bases at V and 16 bases at J, with 16 bases in the middle. The CDR3 contains 12 residues. The CDR3 region has the DNA TGTGCCAGCAGTTTCGCAAAATCGGAGGCCTACTTC. Protein: CASSFAKSEAYF. The whole variable domain, remainder taken from reference TRBV28 and TRBJ2-4, is DVKVTQSSRYLVKRTGEKVFLECVQDMDHENMFWYRQDPGLGLRLIYFSYDVKMKEKGDIPEGYSVSREKKERFSLILESASTNQTSMYLCASSFAKSEAYFGAGTRLSVL.

This clone has more than one count but fewer than ten. The rearrangement links TRBV7-2 to TRBJ2-1, with 10 bases matching TRBD1. V lost 5 bases and J lost 2; bases outside the gene matches: 3. Germline CDR1 reads SGHTA; CDR2 reads FQGNSA. The CDR3 is made up of 15 amino acids. CDR3 DNA sequence: TGTGCCAGCAGCATAGACAGGGGGCCCTACAATGAGCAGTTCTTC. Amino acid sequence: CASSIDRGPYNEQFF.

The chain links TRBV28 to TRBJ1-1; TRBD1 agrees at 11 bases. Germline CDR1 is MDHEN and CDR2 is SYDVKM. The CDR3 contains 14 residues. V was clipped by 5 bases and J by 11 bases; unmatched bases: 10. The CDR3 DNA sequence: TGTGCCAGCAGTCCTGGACAGGGGGCATCAGGGGCTTTCTTT. Residues: CASSPGQGASGAFF. Together with reference TRBV28 and TRBJ1-1, the CDR3 gives the full variable domain: DVKVTQSSRYLVKRTGEKVFLECVQDMDHENMFWYRQDPGLGLRLIYFSYDVKMKEKGDIPEGYSVSREKKERFSLILESASTNQTSMYLCASSPGQGASGAFFGQGTRLTVV.

As for this clone: In the same sample, other DNA sequences code for this CDR3. The chain couples TRBV28 to TRBJ2-6, with D possibly TRBD2 on 5 matching bases. The V end was cut by 2 bases, the J end by 2 bases, with 7 bases between. Germline assignment: CDR1 MDHEN and CDR2 SYDVKM. The CDR3 sequence is 15 residues long. The CDR3 DNA follows: TGTGCCAGCAGTTTAGAGGGTGCTGGGGCCAACGTCCTGACTTTC. Translation: CASSLEGAGANVLTF.

In this sample, this clone turned up once. The genes are TRBV14 and TRBJ1-1; no reliable D call. Trimming removed 3 bases from V and 2 bases from J, with 7 bases in between. CDR1 and CDR2 from the germline V gene are SGHDN and FVKESK. The CDR3 contains 13 residues. The CDR3: CASSQGPNTEAFF. The CDR3 DNA follows: TGTGCCAGCAGCCAGGGCCCTAACACTGAAGCTTTCTTT.

The chain links TRBV28 to TRBJ1-4; 7 bases line up with TRBD1. The germline gives CDR1 MDHEN, CDR2 SYDVKM. Trimming cost V 2 bases and J 8 bases; bases outside gene matches: 5. CDR3 length: 14 residues. The CDR3 protein is CASSLRQGDEKLFF. CDR3 sequence (DNA): TGTGCCAGCAGTTTAAGACAGGGCGACGAAAAACTGTTTTTT.

This CDR3 reads CASSERYNSVEGYTF. The CDR3 nucleotides read TGTGCCAGCAGCGAAAGGTACAACAGTGTTGAGGGCTACACCTTC. The V call is TRBV6-4, the J call TRBJ1-2; D is uncertain. Deletions cut 6 bases from V and 8 bases from J, with 22 bases between. CDR1 is MRHNA and CDR2 is SNTAGT in the germline V gene. This CDR3 comprises 15 residues.

The gene calls are TRBV29-1 and TRBJ2-3, with 8 nucleotides matching TRBD2. Trimming at V came to 4 bases and at J to 1 base, leaving 7 bases not matched to a gene. This CDR3 comprises 15 residues. CDR1 is SQVTM, CDR2 ANQGSEA, per germline. For the CDR3, the DNA is TGCAGCGTTGGAGGGTCGGGAGGGCGCACAGATACGCAGTATTTT. Its translation is CSVGGSGGRTDTQYF.

The chain combines TRBV28 with TRBJ2-3; D unresolved. This CDR3 has 15 amino acids. V dropped 0 bases and J dropped 2 bases, with 9 bases sitting between them. Germline assignment: CDR1 MDHEN and CDR2 SYDVKM. The CDR3 nucleotides read TGTGCCAGCAGTTTATGGCAGGCGTACACAGATACGCAGTATTTT. As protein: CASSLWQAYTDTQYF.